What follows describes a single T cell receptor beta chain. What it binds is unknown. These data are taken from a study of T cells in Graves' hyperthyroidism and ophthalmopathy. Broader study findings: Blood shared most expanded thyroid clonotypes above 0.001.

Trimming removed 6 bases at V and 10 bases at J, with 15 bases between. The CDR3 extends over 12 amino acids. Germline CDR1 is SGHVS and CDR2 is FQNEAQ. Uncontrolled infection, other autoimmune disease, pregnancy or lactation excluded patients. RNA transcripts served as the template for amplifying TCR beta CDR3 regions. During a first-round RT-PCR of the TCR CDR3, the HTBI primer set was used. TCRdb passed the multiplex PCR reads through MiXCR, listing each CDR3 protein once. Here the sample spans a few hundred thousand distinct CDR3 sequences, 35% to 55% being singletons. Specimen: peripheral blood or thyroid tissue (not recorded which). This sequence joins TRBV7-8 and TRBJ1-1, with D hard to call. The TCR comes from an adult woman with Graves' disease, either hyperthyroidism or ophthalmopathy (not recorded which). CDR3 region: CASRNDPPGAFF. Here the CDR3 DNA reads TGTGCCAGCAGGAACGACCCCCCTGGAGCTTTCTTT. The full variable domain, completed using reference TRBV7-8 and TRBJ1-1, is GAGVSQSPRYKVAKRGQDVALRCDPISGHVSLFWYQQALGQGPEFLTYFQNEAQLDKSGLPSDRFFAERPEGSVSTLKIQRTQQEDSAVYLCASRNDPPGAFFGQGTRLTVV.